Presented here are 6 T cell receptor beta chains from one specimen sequenced in a study of beta chain features in type 1 diabetes. Every isolated RNA sample was fully reverse transcribed, so sequencing captured expressed TCRB transcripts. The method was immunoSEQ multiplex PCR; TCRdb's version includes in-frame clones alone and lacks a portion of them. The table lists about 59,000 clones, roughly 60% of them singletons. The sample was Tregs from blood. The receptors shown here come from a woman under 30 in good health.

V usage is TRBV5-8 and J usage is TRBJ2-5, with no clear D. Germline lookup yields CDR1 SGHTS and CDR2 YDEGEE. Trimming left V 3 bases short and J 5 bases short, with 17 bases between. CDR3 size: 15 residues. The CDR3 DNA reads TGTGCCAGCAGCTATTATGACACCCGAAGCGAGACCCAGTACTTC. This sequence encodes CASSYYDTRSETQYF.

This sequence joins TRBV5-1 and TRBJ1-5; 7 positions agree with TRBD1. Germline CDR1 SGHRS, CDR2 YFSETQ. With V trimmed by 4 bases and J by 2 bases, 6 bases remained unmatched. This CDR3 comprises 15 residues. The CDR3 DNA reads TGCGCCAGCAGCCTACAGGGGAGTCGCAATCAGCCCCAGCATTTT. This gives the protein CASSLQGSRNQPQHF.

DNA of the CDR3: TGCAGCGTTAGGGGACTAGCCCAAGAGACCCAGTACTTC. It encodes CSVRGLAQETQYF. V and J are TRBV29-1 and TRBJ2-5; 9 bases map to TRBD2. The V gene's germline CDR1 is SQVTM and CDR2 ANQGSEA. Trimming removed 5 bases from V and 1 base from J; junction bases left unmatched: 2. The CDR3 is made up of 13 amino acids. Based on the CDR3 plus reference TRBV29-1 and TRBJ2-5, the full variable domain is SAVISQKPSRDICQRGTSLTIQCQVDSQVTMMFWYRQQPGQSLTLIATANQGSEATYESGFVIDKFPISRPNLTFSTLTVSNMSPEDSSIYLCSVRGLAQETQYFGPGTRLLVL.

This sequence joins TRBV7-9 and TRBJ2-7, with TRBD2 identical over 8 bases. Looked up from germline, CDR1 is SEHNR and CDR2 is FQNEAQ (reference sequence). V gave up 1 base and J gave up 1 base; unmatched junction bases: 9. The CDR3 has 17 residues. The CDR3 DNA is TGTGCCAGCAGCTTAGGAGCGGGAGCCCAAGTTTCCTACGAGCAGTACTTC. This translates into CASSLGAGAQVSYEQYF. Looking up the rest from reference TRBV7-9 and TRBJ2-7 gives the full variable domain: DTGVSQNPRHKITKRGQNVTFRCDPISEHNRLYWYRQTLGQGPEFLTYFQNEAQLEKSRLLSDRFSAERPKGSFSTLEIQRTEQGDSAMYLCASSLGAGAQVSYEQYFGPGTRLTVT.

This clone was picked up a small number of times. The gene calls are TRBV5-1 and TRBJ2-7; 11 nucleotides align to TRBD2. The V segment lost 5 bases and the J segment 0 bases; nucleotides outside the gene matches: 4. CDR1 is SGHRS, CDR2 YFSETQ, per germline. This CDR3 region has 15 residues. CDR3: CASRSLAGGSYEQYF. CDR3 bases: TGCGCCAGCAGATCGCTAGCGGGGGGCTCCTACGAGCAGTACTTC.

This chain uses TRBV5-4 with TRBJ2-3, with a weak D call TRBD2 (5 bases). This CDR3 has 18 amino acids. Germline lookup yields CDR1 SGHNT and CDR2 YYREEE (reference sequence). V lost 2 bases to trimming and J lost 1 base, with 20 bases between them. The CDR3 spells CASSFAAGATRGTDTQYF. The DNA for the CDR3 is TGTGCCAGCAGCTTTGCGGCGGGTGCTACCCGGGGCACAGATACGCAGTATTTT.